These 10 T cell receptor beta chains came from one sample sequenced in a study of blood T cell repertoires in COVID-19. The data were produced by immunoSEQ multiplex PCR, yet TCRdb's version contains in-frame clones alone and is incomplete. The sample lists around 180,000 clones, 88% occurring once. Sequencing was performed on peripheral blood. These receptors were taken from a man aged 55 to 70 with acute or convalescent COVID-19.

The gene calls are TRBV27 and TRBJ1-1, with D unresolved. Per germline, CDR1 MNHEY and CDR2 SMNVEV (reference sequence). The ends were cut back, 2 bases at V and 6 bases at J, with 10 bases in the middle. The CDR3 sequence is 13 residues long. The DNA of the CDR3 is TGTGCCAGCAGTTTAAGAGGAGGGTCTGAAGCTTTCTTT. Translated: CASSLRGGSEAFF.

This rearrangement joins TRBV15 to TRBJ2-7, with TRBD2 identical over 9 bases. The CDR3 covers 19 residues. Unmatched junction bases numbered 12, after V lost 0 bases and J lost 0 bases. The germline CDR1 and CDR2 sequences are LNHNV and YYDKDF (reference sequence). CDR3: CATSRDRASGTGSSYEQYF. The CDR3, as DNA: TGTGCCACCAGCAGAGATCGGGCTAGCGGGACTGGGAGCTCCTACGAGCAGTACTTC.

The chain has TRBV3-1 (or the pseudogene TRBV3-2) and TRBJ2-1, with TRBD2 matching over 8 bases. The CDR3 runs to 14 residues. CDR1 and CDR2 (germline): LGHDT, YNNKEL (reference sequence). Trimming removed 0 bases from V and 10 bases from J; junction bases left unmatched: 5. The CDR3 DNA sequence: TGTGCCAGCAGCCAAGATCTCGGCGGGGGGGAGCAGTTCTTC. Residues: CASSQDLGGGEQFF.

This clone was found a few times. This chain uses TRBV29-1 with TRBJ1-3; weak D call: TRBD1 (5 bases). The germline CDR1 and CDR2 sequences are SQVTM and ANQGSEA. The CDR3 runs 13 residues. Trimming cost V 8 bases and J 6 bases, with 17 bases left between them. The CDR3 region has the DNA TGCAGCCAGAGGAGGGGTAAAGAAAACACCATATATTTT. Translation gives CSQRRGKENTIYF. Full variable domain (outside the CDR3, taken from reference TRBV29-1 and TRBJ1-3): SAVISQKPSRDICQRGTSLTIQCQVDSQVTMMFWYRQQPGQSLTLIATANQGSEATYESGFVIDKFPISRPNLTFSTLTVSNMSPEDSSIYLCSQRRGKENTIYFGEGSWLTVV.

The DNA for the CDR3 is TGTGCCAGCAGTACTAGCGGCACCTACAATGAGCAGTTCTTC. Residues: CASSTSGTYNEQFF. The chain uses TRBV27 and TRBJ2-1; 8 bases agree with TRBD2. The trim removed 5 bases at V and 2 bases at J, leaving 2 bases unmatched. In germline, CDR1 is MNHEY, CDR2 SMNVEV (reference sequence). The CDR3 has 14 amino acids.

J is TRBJ1-2 and V is TRBV24-1, with TRBD1 matching 10 bases. V shed 3 bases, J shed 5 bases, and the junction held 8 bases outside the gene matches. CDR1 and CDR2 (germline): KGHDR, SFDVKD. The CDR3 consists of 16 residues. The CDR3 reads CATSDPPGQGKYGYTF. CDR3 in DNA: TGTGCCACCAGTGATCCGCCGGGACAGGGGAAATATGGCTACACCTTC.

The chain carries TRBV5-6 and TRBJ2-1; TRBD1 aligns across 9 bases. Per the germline V gene, CDR1 is SGHDT and CDR2 is YYEEEE. V lost 5 bases to trimming and J lost 5 bases; unmatched junction nucleotides: 5. This CDR3 has 14 residues. CDR3: CASRNRGPNNEQFF. As DNA, the CDR3 is TGTGCCAGCAGAAACAGGGGGCCTAACAATGAGCAGTTCTTC.

J is TRBJ2-1 and V is TRBV7-8; 9 bases align to TRBD1. This CDR3 is built from 18 residues. J gave up 4 bases and V 3 bases, and 13 bases lay outside the gene matches. Germline CDR1 and CDR2: SGHVS and FQNEAQ. CDR3 DNA: TGTGCCAGCAGCTTTGCCCCAATACAGGGGGCTTTATACAATGAGCAGTTCTTC. Its protein product is CASSFAPIQGALYNEQFF. Full variable domain (missing parts from reference TRBV7-8 and TRBJ2-1): GAGVSQSPRYKVAKRGQDVALRCDPISGHVSLFWYQQALGQGPEFLTYFQNEAQLDKSGLPSDRFFAERPEGSVSTLKIQRTQQEDSAVYLCASSFAPIQGALYNEQFFGPGTRLTVL.

The V and J genes are TRBV4-1 and TRBJ1-5; TRBD1 might be the D (5 bases). V was clipped by 4 bases and J by 1 base, with 14 bases between them. Germline V lookup: CDR1 MGHRA, CDR2 YSYEKL. This CDR3 is 16 amino acids long. This CDR3 reads CASSRQSTESNQPQHF. CDR3 nucleotide sequence: TGCGCCAGCAGCCGACAGTCCACAGAGAGCAATCAGCCCCAGCATTTT.

The genes are TRBV3-1 (or the pseudogene TRBV3-2) and TRBJ1-1; D is unresolved. This CDR3 has 16 amino acids. From germline, CDR1 is LGHDT and CDR2 YNNKEL (reference sequence). Trimming removed 2 bases at V and 1 base at J, with 14 bases between. CDR3 protein: CASSQIRGGRNTEAFF. The CDR3 region has the DNA TGTGCCAGCAGCCAAATACGGGGAGGGCGGAACACTGAAGCTTTCTTT.